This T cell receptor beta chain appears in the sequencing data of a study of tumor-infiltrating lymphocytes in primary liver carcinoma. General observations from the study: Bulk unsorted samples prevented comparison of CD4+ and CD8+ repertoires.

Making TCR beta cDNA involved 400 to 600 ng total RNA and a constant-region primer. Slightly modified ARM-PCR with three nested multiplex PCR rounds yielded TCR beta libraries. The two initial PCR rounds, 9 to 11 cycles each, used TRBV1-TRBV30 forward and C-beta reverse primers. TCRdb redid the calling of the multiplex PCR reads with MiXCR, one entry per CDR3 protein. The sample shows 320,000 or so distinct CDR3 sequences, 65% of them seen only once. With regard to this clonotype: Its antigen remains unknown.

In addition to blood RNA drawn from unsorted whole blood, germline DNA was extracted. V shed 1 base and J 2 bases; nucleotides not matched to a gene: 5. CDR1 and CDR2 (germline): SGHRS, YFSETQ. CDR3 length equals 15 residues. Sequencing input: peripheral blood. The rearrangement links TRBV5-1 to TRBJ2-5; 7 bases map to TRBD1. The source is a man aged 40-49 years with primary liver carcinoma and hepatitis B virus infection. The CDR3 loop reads CASSLLGTEQETQYF. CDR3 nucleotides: TGCGCCAGCAGCTTGCTTGGGACAGAACAAGAGACCCAGTACTTC.